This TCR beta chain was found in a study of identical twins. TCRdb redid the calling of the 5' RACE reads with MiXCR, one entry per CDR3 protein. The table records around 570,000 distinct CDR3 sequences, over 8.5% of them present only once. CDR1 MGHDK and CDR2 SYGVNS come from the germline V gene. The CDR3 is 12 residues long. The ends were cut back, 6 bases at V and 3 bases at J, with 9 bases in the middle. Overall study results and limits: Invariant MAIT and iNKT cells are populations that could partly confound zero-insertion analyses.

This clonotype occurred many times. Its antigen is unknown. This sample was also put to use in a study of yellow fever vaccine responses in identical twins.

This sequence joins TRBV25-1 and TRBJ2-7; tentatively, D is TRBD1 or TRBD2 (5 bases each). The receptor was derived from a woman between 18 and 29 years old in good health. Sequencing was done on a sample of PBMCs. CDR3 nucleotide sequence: TGTGCCAGCAGGGAGGACAACTACGAGCAGTACTTC. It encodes CASREDNYEQYF.